One sample yielded the 8 T cell receptor beta chains listed below, sequenced in a study of T cell repertoires in cytomegalovirus infection. TCRdb analysed the reads with MiXCR anew, one entry per CDR3 protein. Here the sample spans approximately 70,000 distinct CDR3 sequences, about 23% being singletons. Which antigens these TCRs recognize remains unknown. What was sequenced was PBMCs, sequenced either directly or after in vitro stimulation (not recorded which). These receptor sequences come from a human donor in good health (CMV status not recorded). Some clones in this sample may be carry-over from other donors' samples.

This clonotype has just a few counts. The chain uses TRBV11-2 and TRBJ2-1, with 10 bases fitting TRBD2. Germline lookup yields CDR1 SGHAT and CDR2 FQNNGV. The CDR3 contains 15 residues. V lost 3 bases, J lost 7 bases, and 6 bases stayed unmatched. The CDR3 nucleotides are TGTGCCAGCAGCTTCCAGCGGGGGGGTAGGAATGAGCAGTTCTTC. Its translation is CASSFQRGGRNEQFF.

The chain recombines TRBV19 with TRBJ2-2; 8 bases are a match to TRBD1. With 3 bases clipped from V and 4 bases from J, the junction kept 7 bases outside the gene matches. Germline lookup yields CDR1 LNHDA and CDR2 SQIVND (reference sequence). There are 16 residues in the CDR3. The CDR3 region is CASSIEPGGSTGELFF. CDR3 DNA sequence: TGTGCCAGTAGTATTGAACCAGGGGGCAGCACCGGGGAGCTGTTTTTT.

This clonotype was counted a few times. Written as DNA, the CDR3 is TGCGCCAGCAGCCCACTGGGGCGGAAAAGAGCCGGGGAGCTGTTTTTT. Translated, it gives CASSPLGRKRAGELFF. V and J are TRBV4-1 and TRBJ2-2; the D gene is possibly TRBD1 (5 bases). Germline V gene data show CDR1 as MGHRA and CDR2 as YSYEKL. The length of the CDR3 is 16 residues. Trimming pared 4 bases from V and 6 bases from J, leaving 18 bases between.

The V gene is TRBV6-6, the J gene TRBJ2-7; the D gene is possibly TRBD2 (5 bases). Trimming removed 0 bases from V and 4 bases from J, with 16 bases in between. Germline-derived CDR1 and CDR2 are MNHNY and SVGAGI (reference sequence). The CDR3 loop spans 16 amino acids. The chain's CDR3 is CASSYSRAGDPYEQYF. CDR3 DNA sequence: TGTGCCAGCAGTTACTCGAGGGCAGGTGATCCTTACGAGCAGTACTTC.

This clonotype was counted at least ten times. The chain uses TRBV7-2 and TRBJ1-6; a weak D match, TRBD1 (6 bases). CDR1 and CDR2 (germline): SGHTA, FQGNSA. The CDR3 contains 16 residues. V lost 11 bases, J lost 7 bases, and 24 bases lay in between. The CDR3, as DNA: TGTGCCGGCACGAATTCCGGGACAAGAGCAAATTCACCCCTCCACTTT. This encodes CAGTNSGTRANSPLHF.

This clonotype was seen only a few times. V and J are TRBV6-5 and TRBJ2-2; 7 bases fit TRBD1. The ends lost 6 bases at V and 0 bases at J; junction bases unmatched: 4. The germline gives CDR1 MNHEY, CDR2 SVGAGI. CDR3 size: 15 residues. CDR3 DNA: TGTGCCAGCAGAGGGGGCAGCTCGAACACCGGGGAGCTGTTTTTT. Translating gives CASRGGSSNTGELFF.

This clonotype was seen a handful of times. The chain carries TRBV7-9 and TRBJ2-4; 10 nucleotides match TRBD1. The CDR3 runs to 15 residues. V was clipped by 5 bases and J by 8 bases; unmatched bases: 9. The germline gives CDR1 SEHNR, CDR2 FQNEAQ (reference sequence). CDR3 nucleotides: TGTGCCAGCAGCACCCAGACAGGGGGCGAGGACATTCAGTACTTC. Translation: CASSTQTGGEDIQYF. The full variable domain, in which reference TRBV7-9 and TRBJ2-4 provide the parts outside the CDR3, is DTGVSQNPRHKITKRGQNVTFRCDPISEHNRLYWYRQTLGQGPEFLTYFQNEAQLEKSRLLSDRFSAERPKGSFSTLEIQRTEQGDSAMYLCASSTQTGGEDIQYFGAGTRLSVL.

This clonotype was detected only a few times. CDR3 region: CATSESGTSDEQFF. The CDR3 DNA is TGTGCCACCAGTGAATCCGGGACTAGCGATGAGCAGTTCTTC. This chain uses TRBV24-1 with TRBJ2-1; 10 bases align to TRBD2. The CDR3 sequence is 14 residues long. V lost 4 bases to trimming and J lost 8 bases; unmatched junction nucleotides: 4. From germline, CDR1 is KGHDR and CDR2 SFDVKD.